One sample yielded the 24 T cell receptor beta chains listed below, sequenced in a study of metastatic and nonmetastatic thyroid tumors. Via MiXCR, TCRdb re-called the PCR reads. The sample has some 17,000 clones; 27% are singletons. Nobody among the patients had been given any treatment before thyroid surgery. Sequencing was done on a sample of adjacent normal tissue. These receptors all stem from a female donor with papillary thyroid cancer or a benign thyroid nodule (not recorded which). Some clones in this sample may be carry-over from other donors' samples.

This clone qualifies as medium-sized. The rearrangement uses TRBV18 and TRBJ1-1; D gene uncertain. The V gene's germline CDR1 is KGHSH and CDR2 LQKENI. V lost 3 bases to trimming and J lost 6 bases, with 8 bases between them. The CDR3 spans 12 residues. The CDR3 reads CASSPRQSEAFF. CDR3 DNA sequence: TGTGCCAGCTCACCTAGACAATCTGAAGCTTTCTTT.

The rearrangement uses TRBV19 and TRBJ2-3, with 7 bases matching TRBD2. The CDR3 is 19 residues long. CDR1 is LNHDA and CDR2 is SQIVND in the germline V gene (reference sequence). The trim removed 3 bases at V and 1 base at J, leaving 16 bases unmatched. In DNA form, the CDR3 reads TGTGCCAGTAGTATCAAGGCGGGGGTAAGGGTCTTTGGCACAGATACGCAGTATTTT. Its protein is CASSIKAGVRVFGTDTQYF.

The rearrangement uses TRBV19 and TRBJ1-3, with no clear D. The germline V gene encodes CDR1 LNHDA and CDR2 SQIVND (reference sequence). CDR3 length: 14 amino acids. The V gene lost 6 bases and the J gene lost 2 bases, with 11 bases spanning the gap. The CDR3 region is CASRGFGAGNTIYF. The DNA of the CDR3 is TGTGCCAGTAGGGGGTTTGGAGCTGGAAACACCATATATTTT.

This clone was counted a few times. The chain is built from TRBV7-3 and TRBJ2-1; TRBD2 matches 7 bases. Per the germline V gene, CDR1 is SGHTA and CDR2 is FQGTGA. This CDR3 spans 18 amino acids. The J segment lost 3 bases and the V segment lost 1 base, leaving 12 bases of the junction unmatched. CDR3 region: CASSLNVAGPGYYNEQFF. The CDR3 coding sequence is TGTGCCAGCAGCTTAAATGTAGCGGGCCCAGGGTACTACAATGAGCAGTTCTTC.

About this clone itself: One end of the junction fails to match germline, which may point to a read error. The chain employs TRBV20-1 and TRBJ2-3, with 12 bases aligning to TRBD2. The CDR3 contains 17 residues. The germline V gene encodes CDR1 DFQATT and CDR2 SNEGSKA (reference sequence). In DNA, the CDR3 is TGCAGTGCCCGCCCTGGACTAGCGGGGACAAGCAGAGATACGCAGTATTTT. It is translated as CSARPGLAGTSRDTQYF.

The chain uses TRBV11-2 and TRBJ2-7; TRBD1 agrees at 8 bases. The CDR3 is 14 amino acids. Germline assignment: CDR1 SGHAT and CDR2 FQNNGV. Trimming at V came to 5 bases and at J to 6 bases, leaving 9 bases not matched to a gene. The DNA for the CDR3 is TGTGCCAGCAGCCAATGGACAGGGAGCGGCGAGCAGTACTTC. Translation: CASSQWTGSGEQYF.

This clone was seen a handful of times. This chain joins TRBV7-9 and TRBJ2-3; no definite D call. Germline V gives CDR1 SEHNR, CDR2 FQNEAQ (reference sequence). The CDR3 consists of 12 residues. Trimming removed 3 bases from V and 2 bases from J, with 3 bases in between. CDR3 nucleotides: TGTGCCAGCAGCTTCCTCACAGATACGCAGTATTTT. This gives the protein CASSFLTDTQYF. The full variable domain, completed using reference TRBV7-9 and TRBJ2-3, is DTGVSQNPRHKITKRGQNVTFRCDPISEHNRLYWYRQTLGQGPEFLTYFQNEAQLEKSRLLSDRFSAERPKGSFSTLEIQRTEQGDSAMYLCASSFLTDTQYFGPGTRLTVL.

This clone was seen a few times. This chain uses TRBV6-1 with TRBJ1-3; D not certain. The V and J ends lost 11 bases and 8 bases respectively, with 25 bases between them. The germline gives CDR1 MNHNS, CDR2 SASEGT. There are 15 residues in the CDR3. The CDR3, as DNA: TGTGCCGCTCAGCGGTGGTACATTTCCTGGGACACCATATATTTT. Translated, it gives CAAQRWYISWDTIYF.

This rearrangement joins TRBV6-1 to TRBJ1-1, with no clear D. CDR1 and CDR2 from the germline V gene are MNHNS and SASEGT. V dropped 2 bases and J dropped 1 base, with 8 bases sitting between them. The CDR3 spans 14 residues. The CDR3 protein is CASSEMVGNTEAFF. CDR3 DNA: TGTGCCAGCAGTGAAATGGTGGGGAACACTGAAGCTTTCTTT.

This clone was picked up a small number of times. This chain uses TRBV29-1 with TRBJ2-1; 11 nucleotides line up with TRBD2. The ends lost 0 bases at V and 2 bases at J; junction bases unmatched: 3. CDR1 is SQVTM, CDR2 ANQGSEA, per germline. This CDR3 has 16 residues. The CDR3 sequence is CSVEDSGRVTYNEQFF. The DNA for the CDR3 is TGCAGCGTTGAAGATAGCGGGAGGGTCACCTACAATGAGCAGTTCTTC.

The table lists this clone with a few counts. The chain employs TRBV10-3 and TRBJ2-7, with TRBD1 matching over 10 bases. Losses at the gene ends were 3 bases for V and 5 bases for J; bases not matched to a gene: 7. The CDR3 sequence is 15 residues long. CDR1 is ENHRY, CDR2 SYGVKD, per germline. In DNA form, the CDR3 reads TGTGCCATCAGTGAACCGACAGGGGGCCCTCACGAGCAGTACTTC. Protein sequence: CAISEPTGGPHEQYF.

This clone occurred a few times. Its ends do not fully match the called genes, so a read error is possible. CDR3 DNA sequence: TGTGCCAGCATTTACTGGTGGGGTAACTATGGCTACACCTTC. Amino acid sequence: CASIYWWGNYGYTF. This chain links TRBV6-5 with TRBJ1-2; D is unresolved. The germline V gene has CDR1 MNHEY and CDR2 SVGAGI. This CDR3 is 14 amino acids long.

This clone was seen only a few times. The chain joins TRBV6-1 to TRBJ2-7; D gene uncertain. The CDR3 sequence is 11 residues long. In germline, CDR1 is MNHNS, CDR2 SASEGT. Trimming pared 1 base from V and 4 bases from J, leaving 2 bases between. DNA of the CDR3: TGTGCCAGCAGTGAAGGTTACGAGCAGTACTTC. It yields the protein CASSEGYEQYF.

V is TRBV7-9 and J is TRBJ1-2, with TRBD1 matching over 11 bases. The CDR3 has 15 residues. Per the germline V gene, CDR1 is SEHNR and CDR2 is FQNEAQ (reference sequence). The junction had 3 bases not matched to a gene; V was cut back by 5 bases and J by 1 base. The CDR3 is CASSRTGGHNYGYTF. CDR3 sequence (DNA): TGTGCCAGCAGCCGGACAGGGGGCCATAACTATGGCTACACCTTC.

This chain connects TRBV12-3 or TRBV12-4 to TRBJ1-1; no clear D. The CDR3 extends over 16 amino acids. The germline V and J ends were trimmed by 2 bases and 1 base, with 14 bases remaining between them. The CDR3 loop reads CASSLRAPISNTEAFF. CDR3 coding DNA: TGTGCCAGCAGTTTAAGGGCACCTATCTCGAACACTGAAGCTTTCTTT.

This clone is medium-sized within its sample. The chain carries TRBV3-1 and TRBJ2-2; D is unclear. Trimming left V 4 bases short and J 0 bases short, with 18 bases between. Germline CDR1 LGHDT, CDR2 YNNKEL (reference sequence). The CDR3 length is 18 residues. The DNA for the CDR3 is TGTGCCAGCAGCCCCGGACCGGCAAGCACGACGAACACCGGGGAGCTGTTTTTT. The encoded protein is CASSPGPASTTNTGELFF.

This clone was counted only a few times. The genes are TRBV27 and TRBJ2-1, with TRBD2 matching 9 bases. The CDR3 runs to 13 residues. Germline V lookup: CDR1 MNHEY, CDR2 SMNVEV (reference sequence). Trimming took 5 bases from V and 8 from J; bases not matched to a gene: 4. CDR3 nucleotide sequence: TGTGCCAGCAGTCCGCGGGAGGGAGATGAGCAGTTCTTC. Its protein is CASSPREGDEQFF.

There are a few counts of this clone. The rearrangement joins TRBV6-1 to TRBJ2-5; no firm D call. The V end was cut by 7 bases, the J end by 2 bases, with 11 bases between. CDR1 is MNHNS and CDR2 is SASEGT in the germline V gene. This CDR3 is 13 amino acids long. DNA for the CDR3: TGTGCCAGCATGGTACAGATACAAGAGACCCAGTACTTC. It translates to CASMVQIQETQYF.

The rearrangement joins TRBV11-2 to TRBJ1-2; TRBD1 agrees at 8 bases. Germline V gene sequence: CDR1 SGHAT, CDR2 FQNNGV. Trimming at V came to 4 bases and at J to 0 bases, leaving 1 base not matched to a gene. The CDR3 covers 14 residues. The CDR3 reads CASSWTGTNYGYTF. CDR3 DNA sequence: TGTGCCAGCAGCTGGACAGGGACTAACTATGGCTACACCTTC.

The CDR3 here is CASSFSTDYEQYF. The CDR3 DNA sequence: TGTGCCAGCAGTTTCTCGACAGACTACGAGCAGTACTTC. V and J are TRBV6-5 and TRBJ2-7; possibly TRBD1 for D (5 bases). The CDR3 runs to 13 residues. Germline assignment: CDR1 MNHEY and CDR2 SVGAGI. V was cut by 4 bases and J by 3 bases, with 10 bases left in between.

This clone was seen a handful of times. The chain links TRBV5-1 to TRBJ2-7; possibly TRBD2 for D (6 bases). CDR3 length: 15 residues. With 4 bases removed from V and 1 base from J, the gap between germline ends came to 15 bases. The germline CDR1 and CDR2 sequences are SGHRS and YFSETQ. This CDR3 is CASSEAGGFSYEQYF. Here the CDR3 DNA reads TGCGCCAGCAGCGAGGCCGGGGGTTTTTCCTACGAGCAGTACTTC.

There are a few counts of this clone. The chain combines TRBV9 with TRBJ2-1, with TRBD2 matching 14 bases. The CDR3 length is 16 residues. Losses at the gene ends were 4 bases for V and 10 bases for J; bases not matched to a gene: 10. CDR1 and CDR2 (germline): SGDLS, YYNGEE. CDR3 DNA: TGTGCCAGCAGCCCCGGGGGGACTAGCGGGAGAGGGGAGCAGTTCTTC. Its protein product is CASSPGGTSGRGEQFF.

The chain is built from TRBV2 and TRBJ2-7; unclear D gene. The CDR3 length is 13 residues. Germline loops: CDR1 SNHLY, CDR2 FYNNEI. The V end lost 3 bases, the J end lost 5 bases, and 11 bases lay between the germline ends. CDR3 in DNA: TGTGCCAGCAGTGAGGCTGTTCGAAACGAGCAGTACGTC. It encodes CASSEAVRNEQYV.

This clone was counted a single time. J is TRBJ2-1 and V is TRBV9; the match to TRBD2 covers 7 bases. Trimming removed 6 bases from V and 3 bases from J; junction bases left unmatched: 12. CDR3 length: 16 residues. Per the germline V gene, CDR1 is SGDLS and CDR2 is YYNGEE. CDR3 protein: CASIPTRREIYNEQFF. The CDR3 nucleotides read TGTGCCAGCATCCCGACCCGGCGGGAGATCTACAATGAGCAGTTCTTC.